The 32 T cell receptor beta chains given below trace back to one sample, sequenced in a study of regulatory T cells in long-lasting Graves disease. The time point was: newly diagnosed GD, antithyroid drugs for less than 3 months. Researchers made the TCR library from RNA that was extracted from PBMCs. Construction of TCR beta libraries relied on iRepertoire HTBI primers and on Arm-PCR targeting CDR3 regions. TCRdb re-called the multiplex PCR reads with MiXCR, one entry per CDR3 protein. In the table there are roughly 520,000 distinct CDR3 sequences, 9.5% to 15% of which are singletons. These data were likewise used in another study, on T cells in Graves' hyperthyroidism and ophthalmopathy.

The sequencing used peripheral blood mononuclear cells (PBMCs), collected at new diagnosis, from a patient treated with antithyroid drugs. The source is a woman younger than 45 with Graves disease.

Worth noting for this clonotype: The junction differs from germline at one of its ends, possibly a read error. This rearrangement joins TRBV30 to TRBJ1-6; D is ambiguous. CDR1 and CDR2 from the germline V gene are GTSNPN and SVGIG (reference sequence). There are 14 residues in the CDR3. CDR3 amino acids: CAWSVASNNSPLHF. In nucleotides, the CDR3 is TGTGCCTGGAGTGTGGCGAGCAATAATTCTCCCCTCCACTTT.

The table lists this clonotype with many counts. This chain joins TRBV5-1 and TRBJ2-7; 9 bases agree with TRBD1. CDR1 SGHRS and CDR2 YFSETQ come from the germline V gene. The CDR3 extends over 14 amino acids. Trimming at V came to 4 bases and at J to 2 bases, leaving 4 bases not matched to a gene. The CDR3 DNA reads as TGCGCCAGCAGCGATACAGGGGGCACCTACGAGCAGTACTTC. Protein sequence: CASSDTGGTYEQYF. Complete variable domain (other parts from reference TRBV5-1 and TRBJ2-7): KAGVTQTPRYLIKTRGQQVTLSCSPISGHRSVSWYQQTPGQGLQFLFEYFSETQRNKGNFPGRFSGRQFSNSRSEMNVSTLELGDSALYLCASSDTGGTYEQYFGPGTRLTVT.

This clonotype was detected a few times. CDR3 nucleotide sequence: TGTGCCAGCAGTGAAAGAAAAGGGGGGGGCACTGAAGCTTTCTTT. It yields the protein CASSERKGGGTEAFF. This sequence joins TRBV6-1 and TRBJ1-1; possible D gene TRBD1, 6 bases. This CDR3 region has 15 residues. In germline, CDR1 is MNHNS, CDR2 SASEGT. V lost 2 bases to trimming and J lost 4 bases, with 14 bases between them.

This clonotype came up a few times. A junction boundary mismatches the germline segment, possibly from a read error. This chain links TRBV7-9 with TRBJ2-3; 9 bases match TRBD2. This CDR3 contains 18 residues. Germline CDR1 SEHNR, CDR2 FQNEAQ (reference sequence). DNA of the CDR3: TGTGCCAGCAGCTTAGCGTGGGGTCTAGCGGGAAGCACAGGTACGCAGTATTTT. This sequence encodes CASSLAWGLAGSTGTQYF.

This clonotype was observed many times. The chain employs TRBV6-1 and TRBJ2-7; weak D call: TRBD2 (5 bases). The length of the CDR3 is 17 residues. Trimming removed 1 base at V and 2 bases at J, with 18 bases between. Per germline, CDR1 MNHNS and CDR2 SASEGT. CDR3 sequence reads: CASSEGGGRRRTYEQYF. CDR3 DNA: TGTGCCAGCAGTGAAGGAGGCGGACGGAGGAGGACCTACGAGCAGTACTTC.

On this clonotype itself: Possible read error: a much larger clone is one base away. The V call is TRBV6-5, the J call TRBJ2-3; 9 bases match TRBD2. The CDR3 sequence is 24 residues long. In germline, CDR1 is MNHEY, CDR2 SVGAGI. This CDR3 reads CAGSYLLTLTSSGAGRSNTDTQYF. DNA of the CDR3: TGTGCCGGCAGTTACCTCCTTACCCTCACTTCTAGCGGGGCCGGTAGGAGCAACACAGATACGCAGTATTTT.

This clonotype was detected a few times. J is TRBJ2-1 and V is TRBV12-3 or TRBV12-4; 7 bases fit TRBD1. V shed 4 bases and J 10 bases; nucleotides not matched to a gene: 28. The CDR3 totals 20 residues. CDR3 nucleotides: TGTGCCAGCAGTTCTCCGGGACAGAGGAGAGGGAGACTACCCGAATACGAGCAGTTCTTC. Its protein product is CASSSPGQRRGRLPEYEQFF.

This clonotype was counted a few times. One end of the junction fails to match germline, which may point to a read error. The gene calls are TRBV6-1 and TRBJ1-5; TRBD1 might be the D (5 bases). The CDR3 has 14 residues. Germline CDR1 is MNHNS and CDR2 is SASEGT. The CDR3 DNA follows: TGTGCCGGCAGTCTAACAGGCAGCAATCAGCCCCAGCATTTT. Translation gives CAGSLTGSNQPQHF.

This clonotype appeared many times. The CDR3 DNA reads as TGTGCCAGTAGTATAGTTTCGGCAGGGAGCTCCTACAATGAGCAGTTCTTC. Protein: CASSIVSAGSSYNEQFF. This chain uses TRBV19 with TRBJ2-1; possibly TRBD1 or TRBD2 for D (5 bases each). The V end was cut by 1 base, the J end by 0 bases, with 13 bases between. The CDR3 covers 17 residues. The V gene's germline CDR1 is LNHDA and CDR2 SQIVND (reference sequence).

This clonotype was observed at least ten times. The chain combines TRBV3-1 with TRBJ1-2; no clear D. The germline gives CDR1 LGHDT, CDR2 YNNKEL (reference sequence). V was shortened by 10 bases and J by 0 bases, with 15 bases between the two germline ends. The CDR3 extends over 14 amino acids. CDR3 sequence: CATSLGWTNYGYTF. CDR3 in DNA: TGTGCCACGTCCCTGGGATGGACTAACTATGGCTACACCTTC.

In its sample, this clonotype was seen many times. CDR3 amino acids: CAVQPGQGTGELFF. The CDR3 DNA is TGTGCCGTGCAACCGGGACAGGGCACCGGGGAGCTGTTTTTT. The V and J genes are TRBV24-1 and TRBJ2-2; TRBD1 matches 9 bases. Germline CDR1 reads KGHDR; CDR2 reads SFDVKD. J lost 4 bases, V lost 12 bases, and 8 bases had no gene match. The CDR3 sequence is 14 residues long.

This chain connects TRBV7-2 to TRBJ2-1; TRBD2 agrees at 7 bases. The trim removed 0 bases at V and 8 bases at J, leaving 4 bases unmatched. Germline V gene lookup returns CDR1 SGHTA and CDR2 FQGNSA. The CDR3 totals 14 residues. DNA of the CDR3: TGTGCCAGCAGCTTAGCGGGAGGGATCGATGAGCAGTTCTTC. As protein: CASSLAGGIDEQFF.

This clonotype was seen many times. V is TRBV24-1 and J is TRBJ2-3, with D maybe TRBD1 (6 bases). V lost 9 bases to trimming and J lost 2 bases, with 8 bases between them. The germline CDR1 and CDR2 sequences are KGHDR and SFDVKD. The length of the CDR3 is 12 residues. CDR3 protein: CATGQLTDTQYF. Here the CDR3 DNA reads TGTGCCACCGGACAGCTCACAGATACGCAGTATTTT.

This clonotype was picked up many times. The genes are TRBV11-2 and TRBJ2-3; tentatively, D is TRBD1 (6 bases). The CDR3 sequence is 14 residues long. CDR1 and CDR2 from the germline V gene are SGHAT and FQNNGV. The V end lost 1 base, the J end lost 4 bases, and 9 bases lay between the germline ends. The CDR3 DNA is TGTGCCAGCAGCTTAGTTCCAGGGGCAGATACGCAGTATTTT. Its translation: CASSLVPGADTQYF. Full variable domain (outside the CDR3, taken from reference TRBV11-2 and TRBJ2-3): EAGVAQSPRYKIIEKRQSVAFWCNPISGHATLYWYQQILGQGPKLLIQFQNNGVVDDSQLPKDRFSAERLKGVDSTLKIQPAKLEDSAVYLCASSLVPGADTQYFGPGTRLTVL.

Ten or more counts support this clonotype. The V gene is TRBV12-3 or TRBV12-4, the J gene TRBJ1-1, with no clear D. V was shortened by 3 bases and J by 1 base, with 6 bases between the two germline ends. The CDR3 is 13 amino acids. CDR3 nucleotides: TGTGCCAGCAGTTTCAAAGGGAACACTGAAGCTTTCTTT. It codes for CASSFKGNTEAFF.

The chain carries TRBV12-3 or TRBV12-4 and TRBJ2-1; D might be TRBD1 (6 bases). Trimming shortened V by 4 bases and J by 11 bases, and 9 bases separated the two germline ends. The CDR3 runs 11 residues. CDR3 sequence reads: CASSSTGKQFF. CDR3 DNA sequence: TGTGCCAGCAGTTCTACAGGGAAGCAGTTCTTC.

There are many counts of this clonotype. V and J are TRBV27 and TRBJ2-2; D gene unclear. The CDR3 has 13 residues. CDR1 is MNHEY and CDR2 is SMNVEV in the germline V gene (reference sequence). The V end lost 2 bases, the J end lost 8 bases, and 9 bases lay between the germline ends. The CDR3 protein is CASSLIGMGELFF. The CDR3 bases are TGTGCCAGCAGTTTAATTGGGATGGGGGAGCTGTTTTTT.

This clonotype was observed at least ten times. The gene calls are TRBV10-3 and TRBJ2-7; TRBD1 aligns across 7 bases. This CDR3 region has 14 residues. The germline V gene encodes CDR1 ENHRY and CDR2 SYGVKD. J gave up 1 base and V 1 base, and 1 base lay outside the gene matches. CDR3 DNA: TGTGCCATCAGTGAGTACAGGGGTTCCTACGAGCAGTACTTC. Translation: CAISEYRGSYEQYF.

This clonotype was counted many times. The chain joins TRBV9 to TRBJ2-1; 11 nucleotides line up with TRBD2. The V segment lost 0 bases and the J segment 7 bases; nucleotides outside the gene matches: 6. CDR1 and CDR2 from the germline V gene are SGDLS and YYNGEE. The CDR3 runs to 16 residues. CDR3 coding DNA: TGTGCCAGCAGCGTAGGGGGACTAGCGGAATTGAATGAGCAGTTCTTC. Residues: CASSVGGLAELNEQFF.

This clonotype was seen only once. This may be a read error: a much more frequent sequence differs by one nucleotide. The chain has TRBV2 and TRBJ1-6; no definite D call. The CDR3 contains 17 residues. Trimming removed 9 bases from V and 0 bases from J, with 18 bases in between. The V gene's germline CDR1 is SNHLY and CDR2 FYNNEI. The CDR3 bases are TGTGCCAGTGAACCCGTCCTAGAGGGCTCCTATAATTCACCCCTCCACTTT. This encodes CASEPVLEGSYNSPLHF.

This clonotype has a count of ten or more. The chain carries TRBV11-2 and TRBJ2-4; 8 positions agree with TRBD1. Germline trimming cut 2 bases from V and 2 bases from J; bases unmatched to any gene: 8. The CDR3 has 17 residues. CDR1 and CDR2 (germline): SGHAT, FQNNGV. This CDR3 is CASSLLPGQETKNIQYF. CDR3 DNA sequence: TGTGCCAGCAGCTTATTGCCGGGACAGGAGACCAAAAACATTCAGTACTTC.

This clonotype was seen many times. The chain combines TRBV4-1 with TRBJ2-5; no clear D. Between the trimmed V and J ends, which lost 0 bases and 5 bases, there was a span of 7 bases. CDR1 and CDR2 (germline): MGHRA, YSYEKL. This CDR3 is 13 amino acids long. CDR3 residues: CASSQDQEETQYF. The DNA for the CDR3 is TGCGCCAGCAGCCAAGATCAGGAGGAGACCCAGTACTTC.

Ten or more counts support this clonotype. The chain joins TRBV11-1 to TRBJ2-2, with 12 bases lining up with TRBD1. V shed 5 bases, J shed 6 bases, and the junction held 7 bases outside the gene matches. Germline CDR1 and CDR2: SGHAT and FQDESV (reference sequence). The CDR3 extends over 16 amino acids. Written as DNA, the CDR3 is TGTGCCAGCAGCCTCGGGACAGGGGGCATCCCCGGGGAGCTGTTTTTT. Its translation: CASSLGTGGIPGELFF.

This clonotype was seen at least ten times. The chain uses TRBV18 and TRBJ2-7, with 7 bases identical to TRBD2. V lost 2 bases to trimming and J lost 4 bases; unmatched junction nucleotides: 8. Germline lookup yields CDR1 KGHSH and CDR2 LQKENI. CDR3 length: 15 residues. The CDR3 is CASSPGNGGGYEQYF. For the CDR3, the DNA is TGTGCCAGCTCACCAGGGAACGGCGGGGGTTACGAGCAGTACTTC.

This clonotype came up a few times. The chain employs TRBV19 and TRBJ2-2, with D tentatively TRBD2 (5 bases). The V and J ends lost 10 bases and 5 bases respectively, with 11 bases between them. This CDR3 spans 12 amino acids. Germline-derived CDR1 and CDR2 are LNHDA and SQIVND (reference sequence). CDR3 in DNA: TGTGCCACCAGTGAGGGAACCGGGGAGCTGTTTTTT. This encodes CATSEGTGELFF.

Comment on this clonotype: Given a much more abundant clone one base away, this may be a read error. The chain has TRBV19 and TRBJ1-1, with 8 nucleotides matching TRBD1. After removal of 4 bases from V and 2 bases from J, the junction contained 6 bases not matched to a gene. Germline CDR1 LNHDA, CDR2 SQIVND (reference sequence). The CDR3 extends over 15 amino acids. The CDR3 DNA is TGTGCCAGTAGTAAAGCGGCAGGGGGCAACACTGAAGCTTTCTTT. Translated, it gives CASSKAAGGNTEAFF. Based on the CDR3 plus reference TRBV19 and TRBJ1-1, the full variable domain is DGGITQSPKYLFRKEGQNVTLSCEQNLNHDAMYWYRQDPGQGLRLIYYSQIVNDFQKGDIAEGYSVSREKKESFPLTVTSAQKNPTAFYLCASSKAAGGNTEAFFGQGTRLTVV.

This clonotype was seen only a few times. This chain connects TRBV15 to TRBJ2-1, with D possibly being TRBD2 (6 bases). CDR3 length equals 16 residues. Deletions cut 0 bases from V and 2 bases from J, with 11 bases between. Germline V lookup: CDR1 LNHNV, CDR2 YYDKDF (reference sequence). The CDR3 DNA reads TGTGCCACCAGCAGAGATCGGGGGATTGCCTACAATGAGCAGTTCTTC. This codes for CATSRDRGIAYNEQFF.

This clonotype was counted at least ten times. The J gene is TRBJ1-4, the V gene TRBV2; TRBD1 agrees at 8 bases. Germline lookup yields CDR1 SNHLY and CDR2 FYNNEI. V was pared by 6 bases and J by 0 bases, with 3 bases of the junction left unmatched. The length of the CDR3 is 15 residues. The CDR3 DNA reads TGTGCCAGCAGGGGGACAGGTTCAACTAATGAAAAACTGTTTTTT. Its translation is CASRGTGSTNEKLFF.

V usage is TRBV5-1 and J usage is TRBJ1-4; D gene unclear. CDR3 length equals 15 residues. The ends were cut back, 6 bases at V and 0 bases at J, with 12 bases in the middle. Germline loops: CDR1 SGHRS, CDR2 YFSETQ. In DNA form, the CDR3 reads TGCGCCAGCATGGGATCGGGCGCAACTAATGAAAAACTGTTTTTT. This translates into CASMGSGATNEKLFF.

V gene TRBV6-1 combines with J gene TRBJ2-5; the D gene is possibly TRBD1 (5 bases). Between the trimmed V and J ends, which lost 4 bases and 2 bases, there was a span of 8 bases. CDR1 and CDR2 (germline): MNHNS, SASEGT. CDR3 length equals 13 residues. The CDR3 loop reads CASSADSQETQYF. CDR3 in DNA: TGTGCCAGCAGTGCCGACAGTCAAGAGACCCAGTACTTC.

This clonotype was observed at least ten times. The rearrangement links TRBV20-1 to TRBJ2-5, with D perhaps TRBD2 (6 bases). V was cut by 1 base and J by 4 bases, with 19 bases left in between. Germline V gives CDR1 DFQATT, CDR2 SNEGSKA (reference sequence). CDR3 size: 16 residues. CDR3 loop: CSARAAGTGNLETQYF. The CDR3 coding sequence is TGCAGTGCTAGAGCCGCCGGGACTGGTAACTTAGAGACCCAGTACTTC.

This clonotype was recorded many times. The CDR3 bases are TGTGCCAGCGGAGGGGGTTTAGGTGAAAAACTGTTTTTT. This codes for CASGGGLGEKLFF. This chain connects TRBV2 to TRBJ1-4; D is possibly TRBD1 (6 bases). CDR3 size: 13 residues. The germline CDR1 and CDR2 sequences are SNHLY and FYNNEI. Trimming shortened V by 8 bases and J by 7 bases, and 14 bases separated the two germline ends.